The clone carrying this TCR beta chain appeared a few times. The target antigen is unknown. This sample was taken from a study of blood T cells in healthy people across ages. Primers used in a second PCR of roughly 7 to 12 cycles were a sample-barcoded 5' primer and a J-beta primer mix. TCRdb re-called the 5' RACE reads with MiXCR, one entry per CDR3 protein. The data show about 1.6 million distinct CDR3 sequences, about 35% seen once. General study points: When one million T cells were used, diversity estimates were thought to be underestimates. Conclusively comparing naive with antigen-experienced cells was impossible with unsorted PBMCs.

Germline assignment: CDR1 LNHNV and CDR2 YYDKDF (reference sequence). V lost 0 bases and J 13 bases, leaving 12 bases between the germline ends. The CDR3 contains 12 residues. The specimen sequenced was blood. This rearrangement joins TRBV15 to TRBJ1-2; D perhaps matches TRBD1 (5 bases). This sequence originates from a woman aged 25 to 45 in good health. The CDR3 here is CATSRDIGACTF. CDR3 DNA sequence: TGTGCCACCAGCAGAGACATCGGGGCCTGCACCTTC.